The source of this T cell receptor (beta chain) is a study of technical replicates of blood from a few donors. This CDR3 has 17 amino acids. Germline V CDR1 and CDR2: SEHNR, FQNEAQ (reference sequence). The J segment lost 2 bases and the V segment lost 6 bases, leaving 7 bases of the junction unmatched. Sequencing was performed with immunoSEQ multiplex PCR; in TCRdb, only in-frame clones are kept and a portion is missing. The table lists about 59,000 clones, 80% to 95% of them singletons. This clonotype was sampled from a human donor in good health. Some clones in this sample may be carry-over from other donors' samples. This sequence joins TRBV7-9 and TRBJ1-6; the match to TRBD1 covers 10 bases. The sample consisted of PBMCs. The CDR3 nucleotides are TGTGCCAGCAGTCCTGGACAGGGGGTGGCCTATAATTCACCCCTCCACTTT. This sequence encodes CASSPGQGVAYNSPLHF. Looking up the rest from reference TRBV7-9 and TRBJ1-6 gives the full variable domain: DTGVSQNPRHKITKRGQNVTFRCDPISEHNRLYWYRQTLGQGPEFLTYFQNEAQLEKSRLLSDRFSAERPKGSFSTLEIQRTEQGDSAMYLCASSPGQGVAYNSPLHFGNGTRLTVT.